This T cell receptor (beta chain) stems from a study of radiation and T cells in renal cell carcinoma. Time point reported: baseline pretreatment blood. Treatment meaning: 15 Gy SBRT to primary tumor, nephrectomy 4 weeks later. Data came from immunoSEQ multiplex PCR; TCRdb stores just in-frame clones and leaves some out. The sample lists 130,000 to 150,000 clones, approximately 90% seen once, with around 4.1% in the top ten. The CDR3 sequence is 13 residues long. Trimming removed 5 bases from V and 6 bases from J, with 13 bases in between. Germline assignment: CDR1 LNHDA and CDR2 SQIVND (reference sequence).

V usage is TRBV19 and J usage is TRBJ1-1; perhaps TRBD1 as D (5 bases). This TCR was recovered from a woman aged 70 to 79 with renal cell carcinoma. The source material was blood, sampled from a patient whose treatment included radiotherapy and nephrectomy. DNA for the CDR3: TGTGCCAGTAGTCCCCCCTTGGGGCCTGAAGCTTTCTTT. This translates into CASSPPLGPEAFF.